The clone carrying this T cell receptor beta chain came up a few times. As yet, its antigen is unknown. As an off-target read in a library built for alpha chains, this beta chain has a frequency of little significance. The sample originates from a study of spatial heterogeneity in lung cancer. Study-level findings and limits: Intratumoral expanded alpha and beta TCR counts were found to track tumor mutation counts.

Every molecule of TCR cDNA had its own unique molecular identifier. TCRdb re-analysed the 5' RACE reads in MiXCR, keeping a single row per CDR3 protein. The sample lists roughly 18,000 distinct CDR3 sequences; 5.8% were seen once. Stated time point: sample taken at primary tumor resection. The study sequenced unsorted whole RNA from tumor, nontumor lung or frozen PBMC. This CDR3 is built from 15 residues. The ends lost 1 base at V and 4 bases at J; junction bases unmatched: 6. CDR1 and CDR2 from the germline V gene are LNHDA and SQIVND (reference sequence). The clonotype was recovered from a female donor with early-stage non-small cell lung cancer. Sample: lung tumor tissue, taken at surgery. This chain connects TRBV19 to TRBJ1-1, with 7 bases matching TRBD1. CDR3 loop: CASSIGRGASTEAFF. The CDR3 DNA is TGTGCCAGTAGTATAGGCAGGGGGGCGAGCACTGAAGCTTTCTTT.